The 32 T cell receptor beta chains given below trace back to one sample, sequenced in a study of blood T cell repertoires in COVID-19. Sequencing used immunoSEQ multiplex PCR; TCRdb keeps in-frame clones, though not all of them. The table has about 100,000 clones, approximately 90% seen once. The specimen was peripheral blood. These receptor sequences come from a man aged 60 to 69 with acute or convalescent COVID-19.

The table lists this clone with a few counts. Additional DNA sequences in this sample encode the identical CDR3. The chain has TRBV2 and TRBJ1-2; 9 nucleotides match TRBD1. The germline V gene encodes CDR1 SNHLY and CDR2 FYNNEI. This CDR3 contains 14 residues. With V trimmed by 4 bases and J by 6 bases, 6 bases remained unmatched. The CDR3 nucleotides are TGTGCCAGCAGTGGGGGACAGGGTTTGCATGGCTACACCTTC. Residues: CASSGGQGLHGYTF.

The chain joins TRBV19 to TRBJ1-2; D may be TRBD1 (5 bases). V lost 5 bases and J 4 bases, leaving 14 bases between the germline ends. This CDR3 region has 14 residues. Germline V gene sequence: CDR1 LNHDA, CDR2 SQIVND (reference sequence). CDR3 residues: CASSPYQGGYGYTF. The CDR3 DNA reads as TGTGCCAGTAGTCCCTATCAGGGCGGCTATGGCTACACCTTC.

V and J are TRBV5-1 and TRBJ2-7; a possible D gene is TRBD1 (5 bases). V was cut by 4 bases and J by 6 bases, with 14 bases left in between. The germline V gene encodes CDR1 SGHRS and CDR2 YFSETQ. The CDR3 is 13 residues long. The CDR3 DNA is TGCGCCAGCAGCCTCAGGGCTAGTGGCGAGCAGTACTTC. Protein sequence: CASSLRASGEQYF.

The chain combines TRBV6-5 with TRBJ1-5, with D maybe TRBD1 (6 bases). This CDR3 contains 14 residues. In germline, CDR1 is MNHEY, CDR2 SVGAGI. V lost 11 bases and J 4 bases, leaving 18 bases between the germline ends. The CDR3 loop reads CALAQGNQNQPQHF. CDR3 in DNA: TGTGCCCTCGCCCAGGGGAACCAGAATCAGCCCCAGCATTTT.

The V gene is TRBV10-3, the J gene TRBJ2-5; tentative D call: TRBD2 (5 bases). V gave up 6 bases and J gave up 4 bases, with 6 bases separating them. This CDR3 is 11 amino acids long. Germline assignment: CDR1 ENHRY and CDR2 SYGVKD. The CDR3 bases are TGTGCCATCAGGGGAGTAGAGACCCAGTACTTC. The encoded protein is CAIRGVETQYF.

Only one count was recorded for this clone. This chain uses TRBV5-1 with TRBJ2-7; weak D call: TRBD1 (6 bases). V lost 6 bases, J lost 2 bases, and 15 bases lay in between. The V gene's germline CDR1 is SGHRS and CDR2 YFSETQ. The CDR3 totals 14 residues. CDR3 region: CASTYLTGPYEQYF. CDR3 in DNA: TGCGCCAGCACCTACCTGACAGGTCCCTACGAGCAGTACTTC.

This clone was seen once. The chain combines TRBV9 with TRBJ2-4, with 7 nucleotides matching TRBD2. Trimming cost V 4 bases and J 9 bases; bases outside gene matches: 7. The CDR3 totals 13 residues. Germline V gene lookup returns CDR1 SGDLS and CDR2 YYNGEE. The CDR3: CASSPKIAGIQYF. The CDR3 nucleotides are TGTGCCAGCAGCCCGAAGATAGCGGGCATTCAGTACTTC.

V gene TRBV27 combines with J gene TRBJ1-5; 7 bases map to TRBD1. The length of the CDR3 is 16 residues. V trimming: 7 bases; J trimming: 0 bases; junction bases outside the gene matches: 9. CDR1 is MNHEY and CDR2 is SMNVEV in the germline V gene (reference sequence). The CDR3 DNA follows: TGTGCCAGCAAGAGAACAGGGGAAGGTAGCAATCAGCCCCAGCATTTT. Protein: CASKRTGEGSNQPQHF.

The J gene is TRBJ2-7, the V gene TRBV19; TRBD2 matches at 9 bases. CDR3 length: 14 residues. Germline V gene lookup returns CDR1 LNHDA and CDR2 SQIVND (reference sequence). V gave up 9 bases and J gave up 6 bases; unmatched junction bases: 12. CDR3 DNA: TGTGCCAGCCAACCGGGACTAGCTCATGGCGAGCAGTACTTC. Its protein product is CASQPGLAHGEQYF.

The chain recombines TRBV3-1 (or the pseudogene TRBV3-2) with TRBJ2-1; the match to TRBD2 covers 16 bases. The ends lost 7 bases at V and 2 bases at J; junction bases unmatched: 11. CDR1 and CDR2 from the germline V gene are LGHDT and YNNKEL (reference sequence). This CDR3 comprises 19 residues. Here the CDR3 DNA reads TGTGCCAGCATGCCCGGGACTAGCGGGAGGGGGGACGCCTACAATGAGCAGTTCTTC. It yields the protein CASMPGTSGRGDAYNEQFF.

V usage is TRBV6-1 and J usage is TRBJ1-2, with 7 bases aligning to TRBD1. Germline V gene sequence: CDR1 MNHNS, CDR2 SASEGT. The CDR3 extends over 15 amino acids. V lost 2 bases to trimming and J lost 6 bases; unmatched junction nucleotides: 9. CDR3 sequence (DNA): TGTGCCAGCAGTGAAAGGAACAGGGGAAAGAATGGCTACACCTTC. It translates to CASSERNRGKNGYTF.

J is TRBJ1-3 and V is TRBV18, with a weak D call TRBD1 (5 bases). CDR1 is KGHSH, CDR2 LQKENI, per germline. This CDR3 is 14 amino acids long. Trimming pared 5 bases from V and 0 bases from J, leaving 8 bases between. For the CDR3, the DNA is TGTGCCAGCTCATCTACAGGCTCTGGAAACACCATATATTTT. This sequence encodes CASSSTGSGNTIYF. Combining the CDR3 with reference TRBV18 and TRBJ1-3 gives the whole variable domain NAGVMQNPRHLVRRRGQEARLRCSPMKGHSHVYWYRQLPEEGLKFMVYLQKENIIDESGMPKERFSAEFPKEGPSILRIQQVVRGDSAAYFCASSSTGSGNTIYFGEGSWLTVV.

The rearrangement links TRBV7-9 to TRBJ1-1, with TRBD1 matching 7 bases. Per germline, CDR1 SEHNR and CDR2 FQNEAQ (reference sequence). V lost 1 base and J lost 3; bases outside the gene matches: 5. This CDR3 has 15 residues. The DNA for the CDR3 is TGTGCCAGCAGCTTAGGACGCAGGGGGGACACTGAAGCTTTCTTT. Protein product: CASSLGRRGDTEAFF.

This clone has more than one count but fewer than ten. V and J are TRBV19 and TRBJ1-2, with D perhaps TRBD1 (6 bases). Per the germline V gene, CDR1 is LNHDA and CDR2 is SQIVND (reference sequence). V dropped 7 bases and J dropped 8 bases, with 23 bases sitting between them. The CDR3 contains 15 residues. CDR3 nucleotides: TGTGCCAGTAAGGTCCGGGGGGCCCAGGTCGGAGGCTACACCTTC. As protein: CASKVRGAQVGGYTF.

This clone was counted a few times. The chain carries TRBV3-1 (or the pseudogene TRBV3-2) and TRBJ2-1; no firm D call. The CDR3 spans 18 residues. The V end lost 2 bases, the J end lost 0 bases, and 17 bases lay between the germline ends. CDR1 is LGHDT and CDR2 is YNNKEL in the germline V gene (reference sequence). CDR3 coding DNA: TGTGCCAGCAGCCAAAGAGGTCTGCAAGACCGCTCCTACAATGAGCAGTTCTTC. It is translated as CASSQRGLQDRSYNEQFF.

V and J are TRBV30 and TRBJ2-1, with D possibly being TRBD1 (6 bases). This CDR3 spans 14 amino acids. CDR1 GTSNPN and CDR2 SVGIG come from the germline V gene (reference sequence). Trimming removed 0 bases at V and 6 bases at J, with 12 bases between. CDR3 nucleotide sequence: TGTGCCTGGAGTGTTGGCGCAGGGGTCAATGAGCAGTTCTTC. This codes for CAWSVGAGVNEQFF.

The chain uses TRBV9 and TRBJ1-1, with 7 bases identical to TRBD1. V was pared by 4 bases and J by 1 base, with 4 bases of the junction left unmatched. The CDR3 is 14 amino acids. Germline V gives CDR1 SGDLS, CDR2 YYNGEE. CDR3 DNA: TGTGCCAGCAGCCCCAGACAGGGGAACACTGAAGCTTTCTTT. Translated: CASSPRQGNTEAFF.

This chain joins TRBV18 and TRBJ2-1; D is possibly TRBD1 (5 bases). There are 13 residues in the CDR3. The germline V gene has CDR1 KGHSH and CDR2 LQKENI. The ends were cut back, 5 bases at V and 7 bases at J, with 12 bases in the middle. In DNA, the CDR3 is TGTGCCAGCTCATCCAGGGTAGGGAATGAGCAGTTCTTC. The encoded protein is CASSSRVGNEQFF.

The chain carries TRBV19 and TRBJ1-6, with TRBD1 matching 8 bases. Germline CDR1 and CDR2: LNHDA and SQIVND (reference sequence). The CDR3 contains 15 residues. The junction had 5 bases not matched to a gene; V was cut back by 4 bases and J by 6 bases. The DNA of the CDR3 is TGTGCCAGTAGTACCGGGGACAGGATTAATTCACCCCTCCACTTT. Translated: CASSTGDRINSPLHF.

The CDR3 nucleotides are TGTGCCAGCAGCTCCTCGGGGTGGGGAGGTTCTCAGCCCCAGCATTTT. This sequence encodes CASSSSGWGGSQPQHF. J is TRBJ1-5 and V is TRBV7-2; D is unresolved. Trimming took 4 bases from V and 6 from J, leaving 19 bases between them. The CDR3 extends over 16 amino acids. Germline assignment: CDR1 SGHTA and CDR2 FQGNSA.

This chain connects TRBV15 to TRBJ2-1; 9 bases are shared with TRBD2. CDR3 length: 15 residues. Trimming cost V 5 bases and J 7 bases; bases outside gene matches: 9. Looked up from germline, CDR1 is LNHNV and CDR2 is YYDKDF (reference sequence). Here the CDR3 reads CATSRLGLAFNEQFF. Written as DNA, the CDR3 is TGTGCCACCAGCCGATTGGGACTAGCCTTTAATGAGCAGTTCTTC. The whole variable domain, filled in from reference TRBV15 and TRBJ2-1, reads DAMVIQNPRYQVTQFGKPVTLSCSQTLNHNVMYWYQQKSSQAPKLLFHYYDKDFNNEADTPDNFQSRRPNTSFCFLDIRSPGLGDTAMYLCATSRLGLAFNEQFFGPGTRLTVL.

The gene calls are TRBV6-5 and TRBJ1-5; D is ambiguous. Trimming removed 6 bases from V and 4 bases from J, with 16 bases in between. CDR3 length: 15 amino acids. From germline, CDR1 is MNHEY and CDR2 SVGAGI. Here the CDR3 reads CASRGPVVLNQPQHF. The CDR3 coding sequence is TGTGCCAGCAGGGGCCCTGTCGTTTTAAATCAGCCCCAGCATTTT.

The chain links TRBV28 to TRBJ1-6; 11 nucleotides align to TRBD1. V shed 6 bases and J 7 bases; nucleotides not matched to a gene: 11. Germline CDR1 reads MDHEN; CDR2 reads SYDVKM. CDR3 size: 17 residues. In nucleotides, the CDR3 is TGTGCCAGCAGACCTGGGGGACAGGGGGAAAGAAATTCACCCCTCCACTTT. It is translated as CASRPGGQGERNSPLHF.

This chain joins TRBV9 and TRBJ2-1; 8 bases are a match to TRBD1. Germline trimming cut 0 bases from V and 6 bases from J; bases unmatched to any gene: 5. Per germline, CDR1 SGDLS and CDR2 YYNGEE. The CDR3 covers 15 residues. In DNA, the CDR3 is TGTGCCAGCAGCGTAGAGGGACAGGTTTTCAATGAGCAGTTCTTC. Its translation: CASSVEGQVFNEQFF.

J is TRBJ1-2 and V is TRBV6-2 or TRBV6-3; no clear D gene. The CDR3 has 15 residues. CDR1 is MNHEY, CDR2 SVGEGT, per germline. V lost 4 bases to trimming and J lost 4 bases, with 16 bases between them. The DNA for the CDR3 is TGTGCCAGCAGTTTCCTCCTCTTATACATCTATGGCTACACCTTC. Translation: CASSFLLLYIYGYTF.

CDR3 protein: CASSLRLALYNDEQFF. As DNA, the CDR3 is TGTGCCAGCAGCCTGAGACTGGCCTTGTACAACGATGAGCAGTTCTTC. The chain employs TRBV11-2 and TRBJ2-1; no reliable D call. V was trimmed by 5 bases and J by 8 bases, leaving 22 bases between them. Per germline, CDR1 SGHAT and CDR2 FQNNGV. The length of the CDR3 is 16 residues.

V usage is TRBV10-1 and J usage is TRBJ2-7, with a possible D match to TRBD2 (6 bases). The germline gives CDR1 WNHNN, CDR2 SYGVQD (reference sequence). This CDR3 region has 16 residues. V lost 1 base to trimming and J lost 0 bases, with 13 bases between them. CDR3: CASSEFGGALSYEQYV. The CDR3 DNA is TGCGCCAGCAGTGAGTTCGGGGGAGCCCTCTCCTACGAGCAGTACGTC.

The J gene is TRBJ1-4, the V gene TRBV29-1; no reliable D call. Trimming cost V 6 bases and J 4 bases, with 6 bases left between them. In germline, CDR1 is SQVTM, CDR2 ANQGSEA. There are 11 residues in the CDR3. The CDR3 here is CSVQLNEKLFF. The CDR3 nucleotides are TGCAGCGTACAGCTTAATGAAAAACTGTTTTTT.

V gene TRBV7-3 combines with J gene TRBJ2-6; TRBD1 is a possible D gene (6 bases). The CDR3 consists of 15 residues. Trimming stripped 6 bases from V and 2 bases from J, with 11 bases between. In germline, CDR1 is SGHTA, CDR2 FQGTGA. The CDR3 DNA follows: TGTGCCAGCAGTCCAGGGGTCGCTGGGGCCAACGTCCTGACTTTC. Encoded protein: CASSPGVAGANVLTF.

This clone has only one observation. The chain employs TRBV5-1 and TRBJ2-2, with D possibly TRBD1 on 6 matching bases. There are 17 residues in the CDR3. CDR1 is SGHRS and CDR2 is YFSETQ in the germline V gene. Deletions cut 4 bases from V and 1 base from J, with 17 bases between. The CDR3: CASSRKLGHLNTGELFF. CDR3 coding DNA: TGCGCCAGCAGCCGCAAATTGGGACACTTGAACACCGGGGAGCTGTTTTTT.

This clone was observed a handful of times. V and J are TRBV5-1 and TRBJ2-7; possible D gene TRBD2, 5 bases. Trimming took 0 bases from V and 0 from J, leaving 10 bases between them. The germline gives CDR1 SGHRS, CDR2 YFSETQ. The CDR3 has 15 residues. The CDR3 DNA reads TGCGCCAGCAGCTTGGGGACGGGGAGCTCCTACGAGCAGTACGTC. As protein: CASSLGTGSSYEQYV.

The chain recombines TRBV15 with TRBJ1-5, with TRBD1 matching over 11 bases. V trimming: 0 bases; J trimming: 7 bases; junction bases outside the gene matches: 5. The CDR3 spans 16 residues. From germline, CDR1 is LNHNV and CDR2 YYDKDF (reference sequence). Written as DNA, the CDR3 is TGTGCCACCAGCAGAGAAGGACAGGGGGCCTGGCAGCCCCAGCATTTT. Encoded protein: CATSREGQGAWQPQHF.